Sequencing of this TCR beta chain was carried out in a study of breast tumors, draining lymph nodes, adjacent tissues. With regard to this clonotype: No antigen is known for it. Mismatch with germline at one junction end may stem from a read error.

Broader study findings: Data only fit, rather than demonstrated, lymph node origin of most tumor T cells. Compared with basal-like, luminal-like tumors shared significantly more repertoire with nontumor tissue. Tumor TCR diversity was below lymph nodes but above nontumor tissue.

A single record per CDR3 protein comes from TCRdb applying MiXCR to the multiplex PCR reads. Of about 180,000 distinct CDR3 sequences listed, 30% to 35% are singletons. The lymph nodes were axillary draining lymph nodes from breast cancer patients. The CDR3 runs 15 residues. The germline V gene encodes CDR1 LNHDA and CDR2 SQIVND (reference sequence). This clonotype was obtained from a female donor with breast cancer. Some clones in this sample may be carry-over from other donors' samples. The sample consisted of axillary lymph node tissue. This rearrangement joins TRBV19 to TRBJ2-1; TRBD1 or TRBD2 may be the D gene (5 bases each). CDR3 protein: CASSLPGRSRDEPFF. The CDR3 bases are TGTGCCAGTAGTCTACCCGGTCGCAGCAGGGACGAGCCGTTCTTC.